The text below deals with one TCR beta chain. Its antigen is as yet unknown. The sample comes from a study of blood T cells in healthy people across ages. Study-level results: Expanded clonotype changes were possibly confounded by unknown donor CMV status. From one million sequenced T cells, diversity estimates were lower bounds. Measured against age, TCR beta diversity per million T cells decreased in a roughly linear manner.

A second PCR of 7 to 11 cycles used a sample-barcoded 5' primer and a J-beta primer mix. In TCRdb, the 5' RACE reads were re-called with MiXCR into one record per CDR3 protein. The sample holds nearly 800,000 distinct CDR3 sequences, roughly 50% seen once. This TCR was recovered from a man aged 40-49 years in good health. The specimen was blood.

The CDR3 DNA follows: TGTGCCATCAGTGCGTGGACTAGCGGTTACAATGAGCAGTACTTC. This translates into CAISAWTSGYNEQYF. The chain is built from TRBV10-3 and TRBJ2-7, with 10 bases aligning to TRBD2. This CDR3 has 15 residues. V shed 4 bases and J 7 bases; nucleotides not matched to a gene: 10. Germline V CDR1 and CDR2: ENHRY, SYGVKD.